Below, 11 T cell receptor beta chains from the same sample are listed, as sequenced in a study of blood T cells in healthy people across ages (dated by TCRdb to between 2014 and 2017). The method was 5' RACE. TCRdb lists the instrument as Illumina HiSeq 2500. A second PCR of about 7 to 12 cycles was performed with a sample-barcoded 5' primer and a J-beta primer mix. TCRdb's own reprocessing of the public reads used fastp at Q25 and MiXCR and kept productive beta chains. Entries are consolidated by CDR3 protein sequence, retaining the most common genes and DNA. Here the sample has about 1.5 million distinct CDR3 sequences; 35% to 45% occur a single time. Of the sample, approximately 4% is held by the ten largest clones. Sequencing used blood. These receptors were collected from a woman in her late teens or twenties in good health.

J is TRBJ2-1 and V is TRBV27, with a possible D match to TRBD1 (6 bases). The J call may be incorrect, as the DNA end agrees better with TRBJ2-7. Germline CDR1 and CDR2: MNHEY and SMNVEV (reference sequence). The CDR3 has 15 amino acids. CDR3 amino acids: CAIRGGDSSYNEQYF. Written as DNA, the CDR3 is TGTGCTATCAGGGGTGGCGATAGCTCCTACAATGAGCAGTACTTC.

The chain is built from TRBV6-5 and TRBJ2-1; 8 bases fit TRBD1. The germline V gene encodes CDR1 MNHEY and CDR2 SVGAGI. This CDR3 has 14 residues. The J segment lost 5 bases and the V segment lost 7 bases, leaving 7 bases of the junction unmatched. The CDR3 DNA is TGTGCCAGCACCGCGACAGGGGCAAACAATGAGCAGTTCTTC. Protein product: CASTATGANNEQFF.

This rearrangement joins TRBV28 to TRBJ2-5; 8 nucleotides align to TRBD1. The germline gives CDR1 MDHEN, CDR2 SYDVKM. J gave up 5 bases and V 9 bases, and 17 bases lay outside the gene matches. The CDR3 length is 16 residues. The CDR3 is CASNSHGQGERETQYF. CDR3 nucleotide sequence: TGTGCCAGTAACTCTCACGGACAGGGAGAGAGGGAGACCCAGTACTTC.

V and J are TRBV4-1 and TRBJ2-7; TRBD2 agrees at 9 bases. V was pared by 0 bases and J by 6 bases, with 9 bases of the junction left unmatched. Germline CDR1 reads MGHRA; CDR2 reads YSYEKL. The CDR3 is 16 residues long. The CDR3 DNA is TGCGCCAGCAGCCAAGATAATCTGGGCGGGAGGGGCGAGCAGTACTTC. This encodes CASSQDNLGGRGEQYF.

This clonotype came up a few times. The chain is built from TRBV12-3 or TRBV12-4 and TRBJ2-7, with 10 bases matching TRBD2. The CDR3 length is 15 residues. Germline trimming cut 3 bases from V and 7 bases from J; bases unmatched to any gene: 9. The CDR3 DNA reads as TGTGCCAGCAGTTTTACTAGCGGGGTTGACATTGAGCAGTACTTC. Translating it yields CASSFTSGVDIEQYF.

The chain couples TRBV30 to TRBJ2-5; D ambiguous. This CDR3 region has 13 residues. Per the germline V gene, CDR1 is GTSNPN and CDR2 is SVGIG (reference sequence). V lost 0 bases, J lost 6 bases, and 11 bases lay in between. The CDR3 protein is CAWSVSDAKTQYF. The DNA for the CDR3 is TGTGCCTGGAGTGTGAGTGATGCCAAGACCCAGTACTTC.

This chain uses TRBV20-1 with TRBJ1-2, with D perhaps matching TRBD1 (5 bases). The CDR3 sequence is 15 residues long. CDR1 DFQATT and CDR2 SNEGSKA come from the germline V gene (reference sequence). V lost 6 bases and J lost 7, with 24 bases in between. Here the CDR3 reads CSATTPGLSLGGYTF. The CDR3 nucleotides read TGCAGTGCAACTACACCGGGACTAAGTCTGGGTGGCTACACCTTC.

This clonotype was detected only a few times. The genes are TRBV6-2 or TRBV6-3 and TRBJ2-1, with 9 positions matching TRBD2. V lost 6 bases, J lost 5 bases, and 11 bases stayed unmatched. The CDR3 contains 16 residues. Germline-derived CDR1 and CDR2 are MNHEY and SVGEGT. The CDR3 is CASSPRGLAKDNEQFF. Written as DNA, the CDR3 is TGTGCCAGCAGCCCCAGGGGACTAGCAAAAGACAATGAGCAGTTCTTC.

V usage is TRBV11-1 and J usage is TRBJ2-7, with 7 bases lining up with TRBD1. The trim removed 7 bases at V and 2 bases at J, leaving 8 bases unmatched. CDR1 is SGHAT and CDR2 is FQDESV in the germline V gene (reference sequence). This CDR3 contains 14 residues. CDR3 nucleotide sequence: TGTGCCAGCACCCTTAGGGGACAGCCCTACGAGCAGTACTTC. Protein: CASTLRGQPYEQYF.

The chain joins TRBV6-6 to TRBJ2-1; D may be TRBD1 (8 bases). The V gene lost 0 bases and the J gene lost 8 bases, with 17 bases spanning the gap. The length of the CDR3 is 16 residues. Germline V gives CDR1 MNHNY, CDR2 SVGAGI (reference sequence). In nucleotides, the CDR3 is TGTGCCAGCAGTTACTCCGGACAGGGCGGGGGTTATGAGCAGTTCTTC. This sequence encodes CASSYSGQGGGYEQFF.

V is TRBV20-1 and J is TRBJ2-1, with 11 bases that match TRBD2. Germline assignment: CDR1 DFQATT and CDR2 SNEGSKA (reference sequence). J gave up 9 bases and V 6 bases, and 7 bases lay outside the gene matches. CDR3 length: 13 amino acids. Here the CDR3 reads CSAPLAGGFEQFF. The CDR3 DNA reads as TGCAGTGCCCCGCTAGCGGGAGGTTTTGAGCAGTTCTTC.